This TCR beta chain was profiled in a study of regulatory T cells in long-lasting Graves disease. As for time point: newly diagnosed GD, antithyroid drugs for less than 3 months. Extracted RNA from PBMCs served as the source of the TCR library. Building of the TCR beta libraries involved iRepertoire HTBI primers and Arm-PCR of CDR3 regions. TCRdb re-analysed the multiplex PCR reads in MiXCR, keeping a single row per CDR3 protein. The data contain approximately 390,000 distinct CDR3 sequences, roughly 16% of them singletons. CDR3 length equals 17 residues. J gave up 0 bases and V 5 bases, and 12 bases lay outside the gene matches. Germline V gene sequence: CDR1 SNHLY, CDR2 FYNNEI. These same data were also listed under a study on T cells in Graves' hyperthyroidism and ophthalmopathy. That source adds: Carried out on the TCR CDR3, a first-round RT-PCR used the HTBI primer set. Separation of ophthalmopathy from stable hyperthyroidism was achieved by a 13 V-J model.

J is TRBJ2-5 and V is TRBV2; 7 bases agree with TRBD1. The receptor was derived from a woman under 30 with Graves disease. This material consisted of peripheral blood mononuclear cells (PBMCs), taken at new diagnosis, from a patient treated with antithyroid drugs. Written as DNA, the CDR3 is TGTGCCAGCAGTACAAACCTTCCGGGACAGAACCAAGAGACCCAGTACTTC. Translated, it gives CASSTNLPGQNQETQYF.